This T cell receptor (beta chain) was obtained from a study of blood T cell repertoires in COVID-19. Study-wide context: There were acute and convalescent COVID-19 samples, and they came from the United States, Italy and Spain. PBMCs, B-cell-depleted T cells, or T cells were the source of the cDNA or gDNA that made up the material.

Germline CDR1 is KGHSY and CDR2 is FQNENV. Losses at the gene ends were 2 bases for V and 7 bases for J; bases not matched to a gene: 8. The CDR3 loop spans 14 amino acids. Sequencing was performed with immunoSEQ multiplex PCR; in TCRdb, only in-frame clones are kept and a portion is missing. The data show 250,000 or so clones, 80% to 85% seen once. The chain joins TRBV16 to TRBJ2-7; 7 bases match TRBD1. Sequenced material: PBMCs or T cells enriched from blood (not recorded which). The receptor was derived from a middle-aged man who had recovered from COVID-19. DNA of the CDR3: TGTGCCAGCAGCCAAACAGGGGCGAGTCGTGAGCAGTACTTC. It specifies CASSQTGASREQYF. The whole variable domain, remainder taken from reference TRBV16 and TRBJ2-7, is GEEVAQTPKHLVRGEGQKAKLYCAPIKGHSYVFWYQQVLKNEFKFLISFQNENVFDETGMPKERFSAKCLPNSPCSLEIQATKLEDSAVYFCASSQTGASREQYFGPGTRLTVT.